This TCR beta chain was recovered during a study of tumor-infiltrating lymphocytes in localized non-small cell lung cancer (dated by TCRdb to the early 2020s). For the wider study: The cohort covered several histologies, both smokers and never-smokers, and patients whose samples were collected after neoadjuvant chemotherapy. From each patient came resected tumor tissue plus uninvolved lung tissue from that same patient, and the uninvolved lung tissue was described as non-adjacent to the tumor. The same patients underwent several integrated assays, with TCR sequencing performed together with flow cytometry, multiplex immunofluorescence, RNA-seq, exome sequencing and proteomics. The overall ICON cohort comprised around 150 surgical patients with localized non-small cell lung cancer whose tumors were resected. A total of roughly 57 patients were included in the paired tumor versus uninvolved lung comparison of immunoSEQ T-cell fraction.

Patient enrollment in ICON started in early 2016, and the final patient was enrolled in late 2018. From a subcohort of some 76 patients, fresh tumor and matched uninvolved tissue were collected for in-depth immune analyses, including TCR sequencing. TCR sequencing was performed on DNA isolated from bulk tissue, without cell sorting. Results and caveats for the whole study, not just this receptor: Assay coverage differed among patients according to how much tissue was available, so only a subset of the cohort had TCR sequencing. No difference in TCR-derived T-cell fraction was observed between the flow cytometry-defined immunotypes IM1 (good prognosis) and IM2 (poor prognosis). Because different assays used different pieces of the same tissue, intratumor heterogeneity could not be separated from technical variation. TCRbeta sequencing supported higher T cell infiltration in tumors than in uninvolved lung tissue, consistent with immunofluorescence CD3 counts. Tumor T-cell fraction from TCR sequencing was not associated with recurrence-free survival (p = 0.61).

The T-cell fraction in tumor and uninvolved lung tissue was provided by TCR sequencing with the immunoSEQ assay. In the paper's pipeline: For survival analysis, patients were divided into high (upper tertile) and low (lower two tertiles) T-cell fraction groups, which were compared by log-rank test. A signed-rank test was used to test differences in T-cell fraction between paired tumor and uninvolved lung samples. TCRdb limited this immuneACCESS table to in-frame rearrangements with V and J called. A share of clones is missing; checked studies link under half to unresolved V genes, and the rest is unexplained. For V, J and clone size, that table is used; D and trimming come from the DNA. Present in this sample are about 16,000 clones, 60% to 85% of which were seen just once. Around 9.8% of the sample belongs to the ten largest clones. On this clone itself: Which antigen it targets is not known. Per-nucleotide qualities are absent, and no much larger clonotype sits a single base away.

Sequencing was performed on lung tumor tissue. This TCR was sampled from a human donor with non-small cell lung cancer.

Here the CDR3 is given as CASSLDREETQYF. The DNA sequence is as follows: TGCGCCAGCAGCCTGGACAGGGAAGAGACCCAGTACTTC. The chain couples TRBV5-1 to TRBJ2-5; TRBD1 lines up with 8 middle nucleotides. Reading from cysteine to phenylalanine, the CDR3 counts 13 amino acids. The DNA shown is the 39-base CDR3, in frame from base 1. As encoded in the germline V gene, CDR1 is SGHRS while CDR2 is YFSETQ. The germline V end is reduced by 4 bases and the J end by 3 bases; junction bases left unmatched: 2.